What follows are 9 T cell receptor beta chains derived from one specimen sequenced in a study of blood T cell repertoires in COVID-19. The method was immunoSEQ multiplex PCR; TCRdb's version includes in-frame clones alone and lacks a portion of them. Of 84,000 or so clones listed, roughly 74% are singletons. Sample: peripheral blood. The receptors here all came from a man between 65 and 85 years old with COVID-19, enrolled during active disease.

The chain has TRBV7-9 and TRBJ2-3; weak D call: TRBD1 (6 bases). The CDR3 runs 14 residues. CDR1 is SEHNR, CDR2 FQNEAQ, per germline (reference sequence). V was shortened by 3 bases and J by 3 bases, with 10 bases between the two germline ends. CDR3 DNA sequence: TGTGCCAGCAGCTTCTTGGGGGCAACAGATACGCAGTATTTT. Its translation is CASSFLGATDTQYF.

V usage is TRBV7-9 and J usage is TRBJ1-6; D is ambiguous. V was trimmed by 10 bases and J by 6 bases, leaving 7 bases between them. The germline CDR1 and CDR2 sequences are SEHNR and FQNEAQ (reference sequence). The CDR3 totals 11 residues. This CDR3 reads CATGRNSPLHF. CDR3 DNA sequence: TGTGCCACTGGGCGTAATTCACCCCTCCACTTT.

The CDR3, as DNA: TGCGCCAGCAGCTTGAACCCTCAGGGGAATGAGCAGTTCTTC. It translates to CASSLNPQGNEQFF. The chain links TRBV5-1 to TRBJ2-1, with a possible D match to TRBD1 (6 bases). Trimming left V 1 base short and J 7 bases short, with 12 bases between. Germline loops: CDR1 SGHRS, CDR2 YFSETQ. The CDR3 has 14 amino acids.

V gene TRBV28 combines with J gene TRBJ2-7; D may be TRBD1 (6 bases). This CDR3 is built from 15 residues. The V end lost 3 bases, the J end lost 6 bases, and 18 bases lay between the germline ends. CDR1 and CDR2 (germline): MDHEN, SYDVKM. Here the CDR3 reads CASSFRGNRKAEQYF. In DNA form, the CDR3 reads TGTGCCAGCAGTTTCAGGGGAAATCGAAAGGCCGAGCAGTACTTC.

CDR3 amino acids: CASGLEAVTRQPQHF. CDR3 DNA: TGTGCTAGTGGTTTGGAGGCCGTTACCAGGCAGCCCCAGCATTTT. The chain couples TRBV12-5 to TRBJ1-5; D unresolved. This CDR3 has 15 amino acids. Trimming shortened V by 1 base and J by 7 bases, and 14 bases separated the two germline ends. The germline gives CDR1 LGHNT, CDR2 FRNRAP.

This chain joins TRBV27 and TRBJ1-6; TRBD1 matches 8 bases. Germline values: CDR1 MNHEY, CDR2 SMNVEV (reference sequence). The CDR3 spans 15 residues. J lost 5 bases, V lost 5 bases, and 5 bases had no gene match. The DNA of the CDR3 is TGTGCCAGCAGTCCCGGGACAGGACATAATTCACCCCTCCACTTT. Its translation: CASSPGTGHNSPLHF.

This sequence joins TRBV7-8 and TRBJ1-1; perhaps TRBD1 as D (6 bases). CDR3 size: 16 residues. V was pared by 5 bases and J by 2 bases, with 18 bases between. The germline V gene encodes CDR1 SGHVS and CDR2 FQNEAQ. For the CDR3, the DNA is TGTGCCAGCAGCCGAATTAGGACAGAGATCAACACTGAAGCTTTCTTT. This translates into CASSRIRTEINTEAFF. The full variable domain, in which reference TRBV7-8 and TRBJ1-1 provide the parts outside the CDR3, is GAGVSQSPRYKVAKRGQDVALRCDPISGHVSLFWYQQALGQGPEFLTYFQNEAQLDKSGLPSDRFFAERPEGSVSTLKIQRTQQEDSAVYLCASSRIRTEINTEAFFGQGTRLTVV.

The rearrangement joins TRBV30 to TRBJ1-4, with a tentative D call TRBD1 (5 bases). The CDR3 has 14 residues. Germline-derived CDR1 and CDR2 are GTSNPN and SVGIG (reference sequence). V gave up 6 bases and J gave up 7 bases, with 18 bases separating them. For the CDR3, the DNA is TGTGCCTGTAGGATTCAGGGCTCATTTGAAAAACTGTTTTTT. Protein: CACRIQGSFEKLFF.

The chain recombines TRBV2 with TRBJ2-2; D might be TRBD1 (5 bases). Between the trimmed V and J ends, which lost 6 bases and 0 bases, there was a span of 8 bases. The germline gives CDR1 SNHLY, CDR2 FYNNEI. There are 14 residues in the CDR3. CDR3 amino acids: CASRKTANTGELFF. Here the CDR3 DNA reads TGTGCCAGCAGGAAGACAGCGAACACCGGGGAGCTGTTTTTT.